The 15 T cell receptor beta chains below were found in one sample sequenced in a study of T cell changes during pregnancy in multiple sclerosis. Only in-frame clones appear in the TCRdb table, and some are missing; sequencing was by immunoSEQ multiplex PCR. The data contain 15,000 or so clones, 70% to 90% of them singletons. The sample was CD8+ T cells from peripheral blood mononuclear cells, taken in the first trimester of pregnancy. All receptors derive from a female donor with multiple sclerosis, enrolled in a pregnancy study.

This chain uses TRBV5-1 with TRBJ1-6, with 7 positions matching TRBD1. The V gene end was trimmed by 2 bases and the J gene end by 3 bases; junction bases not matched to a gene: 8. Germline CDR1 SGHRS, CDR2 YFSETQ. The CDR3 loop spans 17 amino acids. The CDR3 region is CASSLQGSEGYNSPLHF. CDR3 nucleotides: TGCGCCAGCAGCTTACAGGGGTCTGAGGGCTATAATTCACCCCTCCACTTT.

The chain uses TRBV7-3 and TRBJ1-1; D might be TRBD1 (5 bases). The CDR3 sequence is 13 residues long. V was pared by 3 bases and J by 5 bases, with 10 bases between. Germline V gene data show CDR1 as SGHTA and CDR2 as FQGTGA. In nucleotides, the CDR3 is TGTGCCAGCAGCTTTAGGGGATTTACTGAAGCTTTCTTT. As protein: CASSFRGFTEAFF.

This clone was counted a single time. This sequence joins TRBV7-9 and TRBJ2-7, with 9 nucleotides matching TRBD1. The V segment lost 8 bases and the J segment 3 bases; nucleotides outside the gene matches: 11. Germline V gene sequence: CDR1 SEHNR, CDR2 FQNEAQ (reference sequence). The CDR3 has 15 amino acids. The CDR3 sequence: CASSLPGQGNYEQYF. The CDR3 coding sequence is TGTGCCAGCTCCCTACCAGGACAGGGGAACTACGAGCAGTACTTC.

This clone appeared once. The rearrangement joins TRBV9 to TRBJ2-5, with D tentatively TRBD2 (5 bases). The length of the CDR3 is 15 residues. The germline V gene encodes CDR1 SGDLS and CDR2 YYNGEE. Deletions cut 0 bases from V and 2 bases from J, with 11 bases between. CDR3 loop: CASSVDGNTQETQYF. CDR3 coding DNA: TGTGCCAGCAGCGTAGACGGGAACACTCAAGAGACCCAGTACTTC.

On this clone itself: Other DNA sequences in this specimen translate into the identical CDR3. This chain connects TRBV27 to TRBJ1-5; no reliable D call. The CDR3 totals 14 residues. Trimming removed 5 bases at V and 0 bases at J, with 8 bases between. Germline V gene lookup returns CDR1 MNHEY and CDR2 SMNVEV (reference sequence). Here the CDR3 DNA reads TGTGCCAGCAGTCACAGAGATAGCAATCAGCCCCAGCATTTT. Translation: CASSHRDSNQPQHF.

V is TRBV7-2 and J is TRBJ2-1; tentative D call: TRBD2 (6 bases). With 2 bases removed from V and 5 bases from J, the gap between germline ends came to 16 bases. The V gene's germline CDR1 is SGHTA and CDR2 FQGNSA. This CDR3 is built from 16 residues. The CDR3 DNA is TGTGCCAGCAGCTTAAACGCGGGAATAAGTCACAATGAGCAGTTCTTC. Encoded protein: CASSLNAGISHNEQFF. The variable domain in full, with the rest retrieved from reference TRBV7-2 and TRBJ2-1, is GAGVSQSPSNKVTEKGKDVELRCDPISGHTALYWYRQSLGQGLEFLIYFQGNSAPDKSGLPSDRFSAERTGGSVSTLTIQRTQQEDSAVYLCASSLNAGISHNEQFFGPGTRLTVL.

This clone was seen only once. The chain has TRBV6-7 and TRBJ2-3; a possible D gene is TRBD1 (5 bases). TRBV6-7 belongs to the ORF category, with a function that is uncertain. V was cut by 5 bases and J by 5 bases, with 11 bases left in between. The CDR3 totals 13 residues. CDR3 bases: TGTGCCAGCAGTCGGCCAGGGCGAGATACGCAGTATTTT. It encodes CASSRPGRDTQYF.

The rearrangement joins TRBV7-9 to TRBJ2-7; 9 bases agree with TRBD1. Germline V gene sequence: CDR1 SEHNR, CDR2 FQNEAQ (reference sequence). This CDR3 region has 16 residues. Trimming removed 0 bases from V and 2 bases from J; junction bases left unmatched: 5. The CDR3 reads CASSLAEGQGTYEQYF. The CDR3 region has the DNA TGTGCCAGCAGCTTAGCGGAAGGACAGGGGACCTACGAGCAGTACTTC.

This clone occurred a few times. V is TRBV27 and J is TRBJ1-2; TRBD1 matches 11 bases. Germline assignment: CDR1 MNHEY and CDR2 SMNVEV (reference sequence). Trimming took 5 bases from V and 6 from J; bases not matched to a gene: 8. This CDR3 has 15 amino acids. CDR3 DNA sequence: TGTGCCAGCAGTCCCAGGACAGGGGGCCTCGATGGCTACACCTTC. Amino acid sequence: CASSPRTGGLDGYTF.

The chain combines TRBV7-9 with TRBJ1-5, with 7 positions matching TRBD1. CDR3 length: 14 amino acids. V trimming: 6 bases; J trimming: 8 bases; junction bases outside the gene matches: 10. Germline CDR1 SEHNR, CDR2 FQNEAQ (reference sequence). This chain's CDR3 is CASSSIDREEPQHF. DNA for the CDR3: TGTGCCAGCAGTTCTATTGACAGGGAGGAGCCCCAGCATTTT.

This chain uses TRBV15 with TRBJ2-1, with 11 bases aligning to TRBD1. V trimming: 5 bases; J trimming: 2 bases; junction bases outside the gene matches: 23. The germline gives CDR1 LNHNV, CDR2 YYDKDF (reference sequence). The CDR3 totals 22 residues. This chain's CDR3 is CATSAPYHRDRGGRRAYNEQFF. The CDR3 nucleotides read TGTGCCACCAGCGCGCCTTATCACCGGGACAGGGGGGGCAGGCGGGCCTACAATGAGCAGTTCTTC.

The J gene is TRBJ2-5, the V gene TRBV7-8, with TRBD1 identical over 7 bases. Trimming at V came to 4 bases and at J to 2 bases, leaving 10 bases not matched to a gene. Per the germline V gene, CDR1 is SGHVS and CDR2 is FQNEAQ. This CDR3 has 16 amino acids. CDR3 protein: CASSSGRGQGQETQYF. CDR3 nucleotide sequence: TGTGCCAGCAGCTCAGGAAGGGGGCAGGGGCAAGAGACCCAGTACTTC.

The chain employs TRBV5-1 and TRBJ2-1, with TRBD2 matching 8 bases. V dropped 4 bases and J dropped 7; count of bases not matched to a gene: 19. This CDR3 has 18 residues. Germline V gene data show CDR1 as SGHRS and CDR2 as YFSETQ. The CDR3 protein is CASSQRSGKVGSGNEQFF. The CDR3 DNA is TGCGCCAGCAGCCAACGTAGCGGGAAAGTGGGTAGTGGGAATGAGCAGTTCTTC.

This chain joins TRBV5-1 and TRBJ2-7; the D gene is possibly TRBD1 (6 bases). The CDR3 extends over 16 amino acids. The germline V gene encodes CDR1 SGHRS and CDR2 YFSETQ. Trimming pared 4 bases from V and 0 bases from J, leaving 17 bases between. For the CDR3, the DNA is TGCGCCAGCAGCGCCATTCCTACAGGGTACTCCTACGAGCAGTACTTC. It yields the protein CASSAIPTGYSYEQYF. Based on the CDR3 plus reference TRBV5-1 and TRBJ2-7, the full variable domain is KAGVTQTPRYLIKTRGQQVTLSCSPISGHRSVSWYQQTPGQGLQFLFEYFSETQRNKGNFPGRFSGRQFSNSRSEMNVSTLELGDSALYLCASSAIPTGYSYEQYFGPGTRLTVT.

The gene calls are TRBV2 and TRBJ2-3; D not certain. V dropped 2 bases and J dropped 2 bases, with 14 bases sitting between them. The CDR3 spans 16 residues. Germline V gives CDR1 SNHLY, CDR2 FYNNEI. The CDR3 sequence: CASSEIVGALTDTQYF. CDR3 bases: TGTGCCAGCAGTGAAATAGTAGGAGCCCTCACAGATACGCAGTATTTT. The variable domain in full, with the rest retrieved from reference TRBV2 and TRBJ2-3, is EPEVTQTPSHQVTQMGQEVILRCVPISNHLYFYWYRQILGQKVEFLVSFYNNEISEKSEIFDDQFSVERPDGSNFTLKIRSTKLEDSAMYFCASSEIVGALTDTQYFGPGTRLTVL.